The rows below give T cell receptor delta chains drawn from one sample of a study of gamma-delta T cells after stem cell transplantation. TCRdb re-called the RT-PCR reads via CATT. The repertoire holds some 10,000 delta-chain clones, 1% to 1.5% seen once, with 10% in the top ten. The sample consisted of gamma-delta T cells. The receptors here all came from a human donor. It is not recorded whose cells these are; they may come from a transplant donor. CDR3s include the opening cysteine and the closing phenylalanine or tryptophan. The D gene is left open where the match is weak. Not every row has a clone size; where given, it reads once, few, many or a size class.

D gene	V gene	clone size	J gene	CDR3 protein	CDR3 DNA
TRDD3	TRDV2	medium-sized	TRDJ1	CACDGLLGGTDKLIF	TGTGCCTGTGACGGATTACTGGGGGGTACCGATAAACTCATCTTT
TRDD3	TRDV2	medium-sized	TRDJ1	CACDTVGGSDKLIF	TGTGCCTGTGACACCGTCGGGGGATCCGATAAACTCATCTTT
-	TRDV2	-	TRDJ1	CACDMVLGRATDKLIF	TGTGCCTGTGACATGGTACTGGGACGGGCCACCGATAAACTCATCTTT
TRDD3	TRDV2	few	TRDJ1	CACDPLGGFTDKLIF	TGTGCCTGTGACCCCCTGGGGGGCTTCACCGATAAACTCATCTTT
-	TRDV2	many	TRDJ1	CACDTVGPRDYTDKLIF	TGTGCCTGTGACACCGTAGGGCCTCGGGATTACACCGATAAACTCATCTTT
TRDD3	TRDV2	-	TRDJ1	CACDLLLGDTPYTDKLIF	TGTGCCTGTGATCTTCTACTGGGGGATACCCCCTACACCGATAAACTCATCTTT
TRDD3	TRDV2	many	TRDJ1	CACDSLLGDTGTTDKLIF	TGTGCCTGTGACTCATTACTGGGGGATACGGGTACTACCGATAAACTCATCTTT
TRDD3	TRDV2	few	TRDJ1	CACDSLLGATYTDKLIF	TGTGCCTGTGACTCATTACTGGGGGCTACCTACACCGATAAACTCATCTTT
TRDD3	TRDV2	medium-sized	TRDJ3	CACDTGGTGGAKSWDTRQMFF	TGTGCCTGTGACACCGGAGGGACTGGGGGAGCTAAATCCTGGGACACCCGACAGATGTTTTTC
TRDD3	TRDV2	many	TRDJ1	CACVPLGIRDTDKLIF	TGTGCCTGTGTCCCACTGGGGATTAGAGACACCGATAAACTCATCTTT
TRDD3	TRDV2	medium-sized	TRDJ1	CACDPLSGGYRTDKLIF	TGTGCCTGTGACCCGTTAAGTGGGGGATACCGCACCGATAAACTCATCTTT
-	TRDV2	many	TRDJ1	CACDPIPTGDPLYTDKLIF	TGTGCCTGTGACCCTATCCCTACAGGGGATCCATTGTACACCGATAAACTCATCTTT
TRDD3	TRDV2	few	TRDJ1	CACDKLGDTADKLIF	TGTGCCTGTGACAAACTGGGGGATACTGCCGATAAACTCATCTTT
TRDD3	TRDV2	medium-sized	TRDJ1	CACDTVRLGDTRVTDKLIF	TGTGCCTGTGACACCGTCCGTTTGGGGGATACGAGGGTCACCGATAAACTCATCTTT
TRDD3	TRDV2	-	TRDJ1	CACDLLGDTSTDKLIF	TGTGCCTGTGACCTACTGGGGGATACGTCGACCGATAAACTCATCTTT
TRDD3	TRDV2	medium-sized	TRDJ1	CACTDLLGDTTDKLIF	TGTGCCTGTACTGATCTACTGGGGGATACAACCGATAAACTCATCTTT
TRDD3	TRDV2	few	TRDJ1	CACDPLLGDTRGTDKLIF	TGTGCCTGTGACCCGCTTCTGGGGGATACGAGAGGCACCGATAAACTCATCTTT
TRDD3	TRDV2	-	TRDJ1	CACDSLLGDTLRDTDKLIF	TGTGCCTGTGACTCCTTACTGGGGGATACCCTTCGCGACACCGATAAACTCATCTTT
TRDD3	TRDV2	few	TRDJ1	CACDAVLGGSYTDKLIF	TGTGCCTGTGACGCAGTACTGGGGGGGTCGTACACCGATAAACTCATCTTT
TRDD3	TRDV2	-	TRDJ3	CACDTLSTGGGSSWDTRQMFF	TGTGCCTGTGACACCCTCAGTACTGGGGGGGGCAGCTCCTGGGACACCCGACAGATGTTTTTC
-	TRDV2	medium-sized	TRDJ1	CACDTVITPTDKLIF	TGTGCCTGTGACACCGTGATAACCCCCACCGATAAACTCATCTTT
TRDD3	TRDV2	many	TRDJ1	CACDNVRTGGEPPIQTDTDKLIF	TGTGCCTGTGACAACGTGAGGACTGGGGGCGAGCCCCCGATCCAAACGGACACCGATAAACTCATCTTT
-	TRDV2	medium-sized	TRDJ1	CACDTVGGYTDKLIF	TGTGCCTGTGACACTGTTGGGGGGTACACCGATAAACTCATCTTT
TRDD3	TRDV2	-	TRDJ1	CACDTVGGLGDTREHTDKLIF	TGTGCCTGTGACACGGTAGGGGGACTGGGGGATACGCGCGAGCACACCGATAAACTCATCTTT
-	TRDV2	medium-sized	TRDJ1	CACDILLGGPDKLIF	TGTGCCTGTGACATCCTGCTTGGGGGGCCCGATAAACTCATCTTT
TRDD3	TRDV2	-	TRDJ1	CACDILLGEPVGKLIF	TGTGCCTGTGACATCTTACTGGGGGAACCGGTGGGTAAACTCATCTTT
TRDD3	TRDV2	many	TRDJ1	CACDPVGGDQGIRADKLIF	TGTGCCTGTGACCCCGTGGGGGGGGATCAAGGGATTAGGGCCGATAAACTCATCTTT
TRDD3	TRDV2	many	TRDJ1	CACDTVKFGPSNGGSYTDKLIF	TGTGCCTGTGACACCGTAAAGTTCGGGCCTTCTAATGGGGGATCGTACACCGATAAACTCATCTTT
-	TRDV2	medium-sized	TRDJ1	CACDTAGPNTDKLIF	TGTGCCTGTGACACCGCTGGGCCAAACACCGATAAACTCATCTTT
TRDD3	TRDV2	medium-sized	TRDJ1	CACAPLMGDTDKLIF	TGTGCCTGTGCCCCTTTGATGGGGGATACCGATAAACTCATCTTT
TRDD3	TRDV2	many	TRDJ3	CACDTLERGIRSAESWDTRQMFF	TGTGCCTGTGACACTCTGGAGAGGGGGATACGCAGTGCGGAGTCCTGGGACACCCGACAGATGTTTTTC
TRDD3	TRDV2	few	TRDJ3	CACDPVILGDTPYSWDTRQMFF	TGTGCCTGTGACCCCGTTATACTGGGGGATACGCCTTACTCCTGGGACACCCGACAGATGTTTTTC
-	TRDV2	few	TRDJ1	CACDSMGASHTDKLIF	TGTGCCTGTGACTCAATGGGGGCCTCGCACACCGATAAACTCATCTTT
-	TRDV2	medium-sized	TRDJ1	CACDTVGGTDKLIF	TGTGCCTGTGACACAGTAGGGGGCACCGATAAACTCATCTTT
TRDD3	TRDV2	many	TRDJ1	CACDTVGVLGDSNTDKLIF	TGTGCCTGTGACACCGTCGGTGTTCTGGGGGATAGTAACACCGATAAACTCATCTTT
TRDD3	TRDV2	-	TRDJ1	CACDSVFTGGYVTYTDKLIF	TGTGCCTGTGACTCGGTCTTTACTGGGGGATACGTTACCTACACCGATAAACTCATCTTT
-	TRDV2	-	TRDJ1	CACDTVGGFDTGKHIF	TGTGCCTGTGACACCGTCGGGGGGTTTGACACCGGTAAACACATCTTT
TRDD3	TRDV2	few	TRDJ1	CACDAVAGGPYTDKLIF	TGTGCCTGTGACGCCGTTGCTGGGGGACCCTACACCGATAAACTCATCTTT
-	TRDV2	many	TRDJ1	CACDTAGYTDKLIF	TGTGCCTGTGACACGGCGGGGTACACCGATAAACTCATCTTT
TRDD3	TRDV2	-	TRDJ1	CACDFLGGYTDKLIF	TGTGCCTGTGATTTCCTGGGGGGGTACACCGATAAACTCATCTTT
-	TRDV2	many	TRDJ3	CACDTLLQYALTRITWDTRQMFF	TGTGCCTGTGACACCCTATTGCAGTACGCTTTAACACGAATTACCTGGGACACCCGACAGATGTTTTTC
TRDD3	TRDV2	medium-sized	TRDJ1	CACDVLGVTDKLIF	TGTGCCTGTGACGTACTGGGGGTCACCGATAAACTCATCTTT
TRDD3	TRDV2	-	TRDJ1	CASLGDRYTDKLIF	TGTGCTAGTCTGGGGGATAGGTACACCGATAAACTCATCTTT
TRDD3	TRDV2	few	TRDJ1	CACDGLGDTRTDKLIF	TGTGCCTGTGACGGACTGGGGGATACGCGCACCGATAAACTCATCTTT
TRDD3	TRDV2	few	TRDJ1	CACDLLLSGGPYTDKLIF	TGTGCCTGTGATCTTCTACTATCTGGGGGACCCTACACCGATAAACTCATCTTT
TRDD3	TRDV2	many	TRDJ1	CACDIAGGYGGNTDKLIF	TGTGCCTGTGACATCGCCGGGGGATACGGGGGAAACACCGATAAACTCATCTTT
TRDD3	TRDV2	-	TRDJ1	CACELLGDIETDKLIF	TGTGCCTGCGAATTACTGGGGGATATTGAAACCGATAAACTCATCTTT
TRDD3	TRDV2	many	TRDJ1	CACDTVLGGANTDKLIF	TGTGCCTGTGACACGGTACTGGGGGGCGCGAACACCGATAAACTCATCTTT
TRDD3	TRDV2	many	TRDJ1	CACDTLLGASDPYTDKLIF	TGTGCCTGTGACACCTTACTGGGGGCTTCCGATCCGTACACCGATAAACTCATCTTT
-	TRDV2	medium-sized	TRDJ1	CACDTVMSTDKLIF	TGTGCCTGTGACACCGTAATGAGCACCGATAAACTCATCTTT
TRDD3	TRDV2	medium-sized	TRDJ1	CACDTLLGDTRSTDKLIF	TGTGCCTGTGACACGTTACTGGGGGATACGCGGAGCACCGATAAACTCATCTTT
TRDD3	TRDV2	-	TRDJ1	CACDTVKGDTQSLSSSDKLIF	TGTGCCTGTGACACCGTTAAGGGGGATACGCAGTCTTTGAGCAGTTCCGATAAACTCATCTTT
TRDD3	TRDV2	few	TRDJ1	CACDNWGVDSPTTWFKLIF	TGTGCCTGTGACAACTGGGGGGTGGATTCCCCGACGACCTGGTTTAAACTCATCTTT
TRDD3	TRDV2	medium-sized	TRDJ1	CACDRLGDTLDKLIF	TGTGCCTGTGATAGGCTGGGGGATACGTTGGATAAACTCATCTTT